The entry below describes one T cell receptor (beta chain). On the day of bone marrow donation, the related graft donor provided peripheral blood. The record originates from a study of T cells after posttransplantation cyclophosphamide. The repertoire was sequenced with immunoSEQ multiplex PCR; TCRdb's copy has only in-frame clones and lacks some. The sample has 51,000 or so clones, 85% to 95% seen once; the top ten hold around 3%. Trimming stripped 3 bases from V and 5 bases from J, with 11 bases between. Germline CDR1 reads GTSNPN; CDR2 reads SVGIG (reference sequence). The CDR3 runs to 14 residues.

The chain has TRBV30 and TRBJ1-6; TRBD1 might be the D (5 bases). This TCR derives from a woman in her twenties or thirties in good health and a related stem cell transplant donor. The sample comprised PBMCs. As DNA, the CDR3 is TGTGCCTGGAGAAGGCAGGGTAATAATTCACCCCTCCACTTT. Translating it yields CAWRRQGNNSPLHF. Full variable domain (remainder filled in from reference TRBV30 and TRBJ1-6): SQTIHQWPATLVQPVGSPLSLECTVEGTSNPNLYWYRQAAGRGLQLLFYSVGIGQISSEVPQNLSASRPQDRQFILSSKKLLLSDSGFYLCAWRRQGNNSPLHFGNGTRLTVT.